The 22 T cell receptor beta chains below come from one sample, sequenced in a study of cytomegalovirus exposure and HLA in healthy donors. It was with 60 Vbeta and 13 Jbeta primers that the PCR ran. Clones were sequenced by immunoSEQ multiplex PCR, and TCRdb holds only the in-frame ones, with some missing. The sample consists of roughly 200,000 clones, approximately 86% of them appearing once. The sequencing input was PBMCs. The receptors stem from a boy aged 2 to 10 in good health and CMV-seronegative.

This chain uses TRBV13 with TRBJ2-1, with a possible D match to TRBD1 (6 bases). Germline CDR1 is PRHDT and CDR2 is FYEKMQ (reference sequence). The germline V and J ends were trimmed by 5 bases and 2 bases, with 13 bases remaining between them. This CDR3 has 15 amino acids. Written as DNA, the CDR3 is TGTGCCAGCAGCCTCCCCAGGGGCGCCTACAATGAGCAGTTCTTC. Its protein is CASSLPRGAYNEQFF. Variable domain in full (rest from reference TRBV13 and TRBJ2-1): AAGVIQSPRHLIKEKRETATLKCYPIPRHDTVYWYQQGPGQDPQFLISFYEKMQSDKGSIPDRFSAQQFSDYHSELNMSSLELGDSALYFCASSLPRGAYNEQFFGPGTRLTVL.

This clone was observed once. This chain uses TRBV13 with TRBJ1-4; D uncertain. The CDR3 length is 14 residues. Per the germline V gene, CDR1 is PRHDT and CDR2 is FYEKMQ (reference sequence). Trimming left V 7 bases short and J 6 bases short, with 15 bases between. In DNA form, the CDR3 reads TGTGCCAGCACCTTGACAAGGAGGGATGAAAAACTGTTTTTT. It specifies CASTLTRRDEKLFF.

The chain recombines TRBV7-2 with TRBJ2-1; the D gene is possibly TRBD1 (5 bases). The CDR3 is made up of 17 amino acids. Between the trimmed V and J ends, which lost 1 base and 5 bases, there was a span of 18 bases. Looked up from germline, CDR1 is SGHTA and CDR2 is FQGNSA. The CDR3 region is CASSLVSWQKGNNEQFF. The CDR3 DNA follows: TGTGCCAGCAGCTTAGTGTCTTGGCAGAAGGGGAACAATGAGCAGTTCTTC.

V and J are TRBV11-2 and TRBJ2-5, with TRBD2 identical over 9 bases. The CDR3 runs 15 residues. The germline gives CDR1 SGHAT, CDR2 FQNNGV. J lost 1 base, V lost 8 bases, and 8 bases had no gene match. CDR3 amino acids: CASGGPTSGQETQYF. CDR3 coding DNA: TGTGCCAGCGGTGGGCCGACTAGCGGCCAAGAGACCCAGTACTTC. The whole variable domain, remainder taken from reference TRBV11-2 and TRBJ2-5, is EAGVAQSPRYKIIEKRQSVAFWCNPISGHATLYWYQQILGQGPKLLIQFQNNGVVDDSQLPKDRFSAERLKGVDSTLKIQPAKLEDSAVYLCASGGPTSGQETQYFGPGTRLLVL.

V usage is TRBV28 and J usage is TRBJ2-3, with no clear D. The CDR3 length is 15 residues. Trimming removed 7 bases from V and 0 bases from J, with 14 bases in between. Looked up from germline, CDR1 is MDHEN and CDR2 is SYDVKM. The CDR3 is CASNRALPSTDTQYF. Written as DNA, the CDR3 is TGTGCCAGCAACCGAGCGCTTCCTAGCACAGATACGCAGTATTTT.

This clone appeared once. V usage is TRBV10-1 and J usage is TRBJ1-3; D unclear. The CDR3 is 13 residues long. Trimming stripped 9 bases from V and 1 base from J, with 10 bases between. Germline V lookup: CDR1 WNHNN, CDR2 SYGVQD (reference sequence). CDR3 DNA: TGCGCCAGGGCACCGATGTCTGGAAACACCATATATTTT. This gives the protein CARAPMSGNTIYF.

The CDR3 here is CASSSPKTGANWMNTEAFF. The CDR3 DNA reads TGTGCCAGCAGCTCCCCAAAAACAGGCGCTAACTGGATGAACACTGAAGCTTTCTTT. The chain recombines TRBV5-6 with TRBJ1-1; weak D call: TRBD1 (5 bases). The CDR3 sequence is 19 residues long. Trimming left V 3 bases short and J 0 bases short, with 24 bases between. The germline V gene encodes CDR1 SGHDT and CDR2 YYEEEE.

The chain joins TRBV9 to TRBJ1-4, with D unclear. V was pared by 3 bases and J by 6 bases, with 15 bases between. The CDR3 is 15 amino acids. Germline V gene sequence: CDR1 SGDLS, CDR2 YYNGEE. The CDR3 here is CASSGGGRWDEKLFF. CDR3 DNA sequence: TGTGCCAGCAGCGGGGGAGGAAGGTGGGATGAAAAACTGTTTTTT.

This clone came up once. V usage is TRBV6-1 and J usage is TRBJ2-3, with D unresolved. The CDR3 spans 15 residues. V lost 4 bases, J lost 2 bases, and 13 bases lay in between. The germline V gene encodes CDR1 MNHNS and CDR2 SASEGT. CDR3 protein: CASSVDPRVTDTQYF. CDR3 nucleotide sequence: TGTGCCAGCAGTGTGGATCCTAGAGTCACAGATACGCAGTATTTT.

The chain recombines TRBV2 with TRBJ1-2, with D uncertain. The CDR3 runs 14 residues. Germline lookup yields CDR1 SNHLY and CDR2 FYNNEI. V was shortened by 3 bases and J by 2 bases, with 10 bases between the two germline ends. This CDR3 reads CASSEGGKNYGYTF. CDR3 nucleotides: TGTGCCAGCAGTGAGGGAGGGAAGAACTATGGCTACACCTTC.

The V and J genes are TRBV6-5 and TRBJ2-5; TRBD1 agrees at 8 bases. The J call may be in error: the DNA end matches TRBJ2-7 better. This CDR3 is built from 15 residues. Germline CDR1 MNHEY, CDR2 SVGAGI. This CDR3 reads CASSYQDREAYEQYF. CDR3 DNA: TGTGCCAGCAGTTACCAGGACAGGGAAGCCTACGAGCAGTACTTC.

J is TRBJ1-5 and V is TRBV28; possible D gene TRBD1, 5 bases. Germline CDR1 and CDR2: MDHEN and SYDVKM. The CDR3 is 17 residues long. V was cut by 0 bases and J by 0 bases, with 12 bases left in between. CDR3 region: CASSLWGGRSSNQPQHF. CDR3 DNA: TGTGCCAGCAGTTTATGGGGGGGACGGAGTAGCAATCAGCCCCAGCATTTT.

This clone was counted a single time. V gene TRBV5-5 combines with J gene TRBJ2-7, with D possibly TRBD1 on 7 matching bases. The CDR3 loop spans 14 amino acids. The germline V gene has CDR1 SGHKS and CDR2 YYEKEE (reference sequence). V was trimmed by 2 bases and J by 3 bases, leaving 12 bases between them. The CDR3 DNA reads TGTGCCAGCAGCTTCCAGGGGGGAAACTACGAGCAGTACTTC. Its translation: CASSFQGGNYEQYF.

This clone was recorded only once. This sequence joins TRBV30 and TRBJ2-1; 8 bases align to TRBD2. CDR3 length equals 15 residues. Germline loops: CDR1 GTSNPN, CDR2 SVGIG (reference sequence). J lost 3 bases, V lost 1 base, and 5 bases had no gene match. DNA of the CDR3: TGTGCCTGGAGTGGAGGGACTAGAGTCTACAATGAGCAGTTCTTC. It translates to CAWSGGTRVYNEQFF.

The V call is TRBV9, the J call TRBJ2-2; 9 positions agree with TRBD1. Trimming removed 3 bases from V and 6 bases from J; junction bases left unmatched: 3. The germline CDR1 and CDR2 sequences are SGDLS and YYNGEE. CDR3 length: 14 amino acids. The CDR3 sequence: CASSADRGAGELFF. CDR3 in DNA: TGTGCCAGCAGCGCGGACAGGGGCGCCGGGGAGCTGTTTTTT.

The V and J genes are TRBV18 and TRBJ2-3, with 15 bases matching TRBD2. V trimming: 0 bases; J trimming: 5 bases; junction bases outside the gene matches: 3. This CDR3 contains 17 residues. Per the germline V gene, CDR1 is KGHSH and CDR2 is LQKENI. CDR3 protein: CASSPPQGLAGGDTQYF. Written as DNA, the CDR3 is TGTGCCAGCTCACCACCACAGGGACTAGCGGGGGGAGATACGCAGTATTTT.

The V and J genes are TRBV5-6 and TRBJ2-7; no reliable D call. The ends were cut back, 1 base at V and 5 bases at J, with 13 bases in the middle. The CDR3 is 14 amino acids. Looked up from germline, CDR1 is SGHDT and CDR2 is YYEEEE. The CDR3, as DNA: TGTGCCAGCAGCTTGAGTAACCGTCCGGACGAGCAGTACTTC. This translates into CASSLSNRPDEQYF.

The chain uses TRBV6-1 and TRBJ1-6; maybe TRBD1 (6 bases). CDR1 and CDR2 from the germline V gene are MNHNS and SASEGT. V shed 3 bases and J shed 5 bases, with 11 bases lying between them. This CDR3 comprises 15 residues. The CDR3 reads CASSEGGANNSPLHF. CDR3 nucleotides: TGTGCCAGCAGTGAGGGGGGGGCAAATAATTCACCCCTCCACTTT.

This sequence joins TRBV6-6 and TRBJ2-7; 9 nucleotides match TRBD1. Looked up from germline, CDR1 is MNHNY and CDR2 is SVGAGI (reference sequence). CDR3 length: 15 residues. After removal of 7 bases from V and 6 bases from J, the junction contained 13 bases not matched to a gene. CDR3 sequence: CASIRSRDRDLEQYF. As DNA, the CDR3 is TGTGCCAGCATTCGAAGCCGGGACAGGGATCTCGAGCAGTACTTC.

V gene TRBV6-6 combines with J gene TRBJ2-2; no clear D. The CDR3 loop spans 16 amino acids. Germline CDR1 and CDR2: MNHNY and SVGAGI (reference sequence). V shed 6 bases and J shed 2 bases, with 16 bases lying between them. The DNA for the CDR3 is TGTGCCAGCAGCCCTTACTCTACGCTCAACACCGGGGAGCTGTTTTTT. Translating it yields CASSPYSTLNTGELFF.

The V call is TRBV6-5, the J call TRBJ2-1; D not certain. Per the germline V gene, CDR1 is MNHEY and CDR2 is SVGAGI. Trimming left V 6 bases short and J 7 bases short, with 10 bases between. The CDR3 length is 12 residues. The CDR3 loop is CASRRLPNEQFF. CDR3 in DNA: TGTGCCAGCAGACGTCTACCTAATGAGCAGTTCTTC.

Concerning this clone itself: The same CDR3 can be traced to other DNA sequences in this sample. This rearrangement joins TRBV7-9 to TRBJ1-1; D call uncertain. The CDR3 runs to 12 residues. V lost 3 bases to trimming and J lost 3 bases, with 5 bases between them. CDR1 SEHNR and CDR2 FQNEAQ come from the germline V gene (reference sequence). The CDR3 is CASSFGDTEAFF. CDR3 in DNA: TGTGCCAGCAGCTTTGGAGACACTGAAGCTTTCTTT.